Listed below are T cell receptor beta chains from one sample, sequenced in a study of shared clonotypes between healthy human individuals. Data came from immunoSEQ multiplex PCR; TCRdb stores just in-frame clones and leaves some out. The table has 1,500,000 or so clones, about 98.5% seen once; the top ten hold 0.36%. The sample was naive CD4+ T cells sorted from blood. Receptors were obtained from a young man in good health. The CDR3 runs from the conserved cysteine through the conserved F or W. A D gene is named only where the DNA matches it firmly. Size values are once, few and many counts, or a class for expanded clones, and some rows have none.

j_call clone_size v_call d_call cdr3_nt cdr3_aa
TRBJ2-7 . TRBV9 . TGTGCCAGCAGCGTAGGCCCAGCGAAAATCTCCTACGAGCAGTACTTC CASSVGPAKISYEQYF
TRBJ2-2 . TRBV7-3 . TGTGCCAGCAGCTTAACGCCGGGGCCTAACACCGGGGAGCTGTTTTTT CASSLTPGPNTGELFF
TRBJ2-7 . TRBV6-5 . TGTGCCAGCCAAGATGCAAACACCTACGAGCAGTACTTC CASQDANTYEQYF
TRBJ2-5 once TRBV28 . TGTGCCAGCCCCCCGGTCGGGCAGACACAAGAGACCCAGTACTTC CASPPVGQTQETQYF
TRBJ2-5 . TRBV6-5 . TGTGCCAGCAGTTACTCAGGGGCCGTCGAGACCCAGTACTTC CASSYSGAVETQYF
TRBJ2-1 once TRBV25-1 TRBD2 TGTGCCAGCTCTAGACTAGCGGGCTCCTACAATGAGCAGTTCTTC CASSRLAGSYNEQFF
TRBJ2-1 once TRBV5-4 . TGTGCCAGCAGCTTGGGGGGAACTAGGGTTGGGCATGAGCAGTTCTTC CASSLGGTRVGHEQFF
TRBJ2-3 . TRBV5-1 . TGCGCCAGCAGCTTGTTTGACCAGTATTCCTCCTCGCAGTATTTT CASSLFDQYSSSQYF
TRBJ2-7 . TRBV5-1 . TGCGCCAGCAGCTTCGCCAGATACTACGAGCAGTACTTC CASSFARYYEQYF
TRBJ2-3 . TRBV2 TRBD2 TGTGCCAGCAGGGAGTTCTGGCTAGCGGGAGTAGGGGATACGCAGTATTTT CASREFWLAGVGDTQYF
TRBJ2-7 . TRBV4-1 . TGCGCCAGCAGCCAAGATCCAGGGGCGCGAGTCTACGAGCAGTACTTC CASSQDPGARVYEQYF
TRBJ2-3 . TRBV5-5 TRBD2 TGTGCCAGCAGCTACCGGGGGGTCAGGGAGCCCATCACAGATACGCAGTATTTT CASSYRGVREPITDTQYF
TRBJ2-7 . TRBV28 TRBD1 TGTGCCAGCAGTTTGGTGGTAAGACAGGGGCACACTTACGAGCAGTACTTC CASSLVVRQGHTYEQYF
TRBJ2-2 . TRBV28 TRBD1 TGTGCCAGCAGTCCGACAGGGGGTTTTACCGGGGAGCTGTTTTTT CASSPTGGFTGELFF
TRBJ2-7 . TRBV5-4 TRBD2 TGTGCCAGCAGCTCAGACCCTAGCGGGGGATATAAAAACGAGCAGTACTTC CASSSDPSGGYKNEQYF
TRBJ1-1 once TRBV18 TRBD1 TGTGCCAGCTCACCAACGATAAGACAGGGGTACACTGAAGCTTTCTTT CASSPTIRQGYTEAFF
TRBJ2-5 . TRBV28 . TGTGCCACCAGTGGTAGTAAAGAGACCCAGTACTTC CATSGSKETQYF
TRBJ2-7 once TRBV7-2 . TGTGCCAGCAGCTTAGCCCCGGCGAGCTCCTACGAGCAGTACTTC CASSLAPASSYEQYF
TRBJ2-3 . TRBV19 . TGTGCCAGTAGCCTCCGGGGGAGGAGGGATACGCAGTATTTT CASSLRGRRDTQYF
TRBJ2-7 . TRBV29-1 TRBD2 TGCAGCGTTTCCGGGACTAGCGGGAGCAGAGGCTACGAGCAGTACTTC CSVSGTSGSRGYEQYF
TRBJ1-5 . TRBV5-6 . TGTGCCAGCAGCTCCGGGGTTCAGCCCCAGCATTTT CASSSGVQPQHF
TRBJ2-3 . TRBV5-1 . TGCGCCAGCAGCTTGTCAAGCGATACGCAGTATTTT CASSLSSDTQYF
TRBJ1-4 once TRBV6-1 . TGTGCCAGCAGAGAGGTTAATGAAAAACTGTTTTTT CASREVNEKLFF
TRBJ2-3 . TRBV28 TRBD1 TGTGCCAGTAGTTTAGGGACAGGGACAACAGATACGCAGTATTTT CASSLGTGTTDTQYF
TRBJ2-1 . TRBV28 . TGTGCCAGCAGTCACCGACAGGCAGTGTTATACAATGAGCAGTTCTTC CASSHRQAVLYNEQFF